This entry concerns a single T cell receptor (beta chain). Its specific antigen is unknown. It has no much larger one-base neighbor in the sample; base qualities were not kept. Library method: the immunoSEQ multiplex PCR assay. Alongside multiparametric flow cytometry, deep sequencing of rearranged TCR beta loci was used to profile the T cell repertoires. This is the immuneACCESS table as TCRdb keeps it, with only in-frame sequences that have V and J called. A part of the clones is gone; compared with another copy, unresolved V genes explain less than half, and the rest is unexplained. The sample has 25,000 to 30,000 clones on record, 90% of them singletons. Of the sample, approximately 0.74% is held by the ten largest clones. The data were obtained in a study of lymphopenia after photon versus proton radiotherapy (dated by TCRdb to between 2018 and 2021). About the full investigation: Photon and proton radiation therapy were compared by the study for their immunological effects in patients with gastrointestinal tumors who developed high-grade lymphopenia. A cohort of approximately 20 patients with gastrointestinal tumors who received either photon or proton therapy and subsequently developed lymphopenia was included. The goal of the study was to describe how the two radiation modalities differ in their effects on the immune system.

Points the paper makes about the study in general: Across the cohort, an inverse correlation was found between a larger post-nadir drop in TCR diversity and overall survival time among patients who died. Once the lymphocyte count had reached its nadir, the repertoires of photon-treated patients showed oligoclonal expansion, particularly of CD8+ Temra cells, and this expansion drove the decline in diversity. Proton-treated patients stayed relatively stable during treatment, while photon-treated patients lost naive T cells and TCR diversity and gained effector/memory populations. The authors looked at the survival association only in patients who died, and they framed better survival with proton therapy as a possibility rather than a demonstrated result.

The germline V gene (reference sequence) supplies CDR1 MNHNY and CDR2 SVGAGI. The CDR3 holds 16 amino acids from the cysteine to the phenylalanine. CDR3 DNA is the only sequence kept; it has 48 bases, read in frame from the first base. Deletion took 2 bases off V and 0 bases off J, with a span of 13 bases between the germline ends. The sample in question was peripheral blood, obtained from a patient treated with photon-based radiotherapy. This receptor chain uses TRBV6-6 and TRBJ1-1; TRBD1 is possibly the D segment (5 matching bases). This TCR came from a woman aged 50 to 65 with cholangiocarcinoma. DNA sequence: TGTGCCAGCAGTTACCCCCGTGGGGCGTTGAACACTGAAGCTTTCTTT. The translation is CASSYPRGALNTEAFF.